This entry features one T cell receptor (beta chain) sequence. What it binds is unknown. Terminally differentiated effector memory CD45RA+ cells were left out of the naive CD8 fraction, which was CD45RO-negative and positively selected for CCR7. This specimen belongs to a study of shared clonotypes between healthy human individuals. Profiled with immunoSEQ multiplex PCR; TCRdb holds only in-frame clones, not every one. The sample contains about 680,000 clones, 92% of which appear only once. Study-level findings and limits: Clonotypes not shared had lower generation probabilities than those common to all four donors.

Germline lookup yields CDR1 SGHNT and CDR2 YENEEA. The trim removed 5 bases at V and 6 bases at J, leaving 6 bases unmatched. The CDR3 has 14 residues. Source material: naive CD8+ T cells sorted from blood. This chain links TRBV11-3 with TRBJ2-1, with 8 bases identical to TRBD1. The receptor's source is a man aged 25 to 40 in good health. CDR3 amino acids: CASSPRTGTNEQFF. The CDR3, as DNA: TGTGCCAGCAGCCCCCGGACAGGGACCAATGAGCAGTTCTTC. Looking up the rest from reference TRBV11-3 and TRBJ2-1 gives the full variable domain: EAGVVQSPRYKIIEKKQPVAFWCNPISGHNTLYWYLQNLGQGPELLIRYENEEAVDDSQLPKDRFSAERLKGVDSTLKIQPAELGDSAVYLCASSPRTGTNEQFFGPGTRLTVL.